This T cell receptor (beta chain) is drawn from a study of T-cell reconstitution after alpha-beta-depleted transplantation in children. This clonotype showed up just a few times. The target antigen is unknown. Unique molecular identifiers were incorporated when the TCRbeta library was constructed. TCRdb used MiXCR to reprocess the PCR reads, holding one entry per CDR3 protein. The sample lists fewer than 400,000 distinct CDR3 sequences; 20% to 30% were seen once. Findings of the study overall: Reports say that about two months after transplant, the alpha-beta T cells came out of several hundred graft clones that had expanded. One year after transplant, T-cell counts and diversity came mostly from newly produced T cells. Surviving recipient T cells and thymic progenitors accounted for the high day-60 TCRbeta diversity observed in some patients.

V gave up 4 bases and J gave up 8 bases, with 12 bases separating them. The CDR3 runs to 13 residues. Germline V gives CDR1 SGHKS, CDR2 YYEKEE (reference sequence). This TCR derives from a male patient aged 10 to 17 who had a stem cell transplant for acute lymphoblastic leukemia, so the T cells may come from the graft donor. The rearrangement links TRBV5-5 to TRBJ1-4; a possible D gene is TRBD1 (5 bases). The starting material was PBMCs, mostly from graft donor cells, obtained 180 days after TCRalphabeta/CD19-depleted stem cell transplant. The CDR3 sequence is CASSLPAGEKLFF. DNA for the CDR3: TGTGCCAGCAGCCTCCCGGCAGGGGAAAAACTGTTTTTT.